This TCR beta chain was sequenced during a study of cytomegalovirus exposure and HLA in healthy donors. Regarding the study as a whole: Among TCR beta chains, those listed as cytomegalovirus-associated numbered 164. Researchers had no immune exposure information except CMV serostatus available. CMV antigen specificity of three CMV-associated chains was confirmed in vitro.

Among the donors, all were healthy bone marrow donors. Use of 60 Vbeta and 13 Jbeta primers characterized the PCR. Only in-frame clones appear in the TCRdb table, and some are missing; sequencing was by immunoSEQ multiplex PCR. The repertoire holds 150,000 or so clones, with more than 75% as singletons. A note on this clone: Its antigen is not identified.

The CDR3 consists of 18 residues. V lost 5 bases to trimming and J lost 0 bases, with 23 bases between them. The germline V gene encodes CDR1 SGHVS and CDR2 FQNEAQ. The chain joins TRBV7-8 to TRBJ2-7; maybe TRBD2 (6 bases). The sample was PBMCs. The sequence was obtained from a man aged 30 to 45 in good health and CMV-seropositive. This CDR3 reads CASSEGPGGALTSYEQYF. The CDR3 DNA follows: TGTGCCAGCAGCGAGGGGCCCGGAGGGGCCCTGACCTCCTACGAGCAGTACTTC.